These T cell receptor beta chains were read from a single sample in a study of cytomegalovirus exposure and HLA in healthy donors. Method: immunoSEQ multiplex PCR; TCRdb's copy keeps in-frame clones and lacks some. There are 100,000 to 150,000 clones in the sample; 75% to 85% occur only once, and 1.5% to 2.5% lies in the top ten. The specimen sequenced was PBMCs. The receptors originated from a man between 18 and 29 years old in good health and CMV-seronegative. Each CDR3 is given with its conserved first and last residue. A D gene is named only where the DNA matches it firmly. Where a row states a size, it is once, few, many or the class of an expanded clone; other rows omit it.

d_call | j_call | v_call | clone_size | cdr3_nt | cdr3_aa
. | TRBJ2-1 | TRBV28 | . | TGTGCCAGCAGTTTGTTGGACAGAAATGAGCAGTTCTTC | CASSLLDRNEQFF
TRBD2 | TRBJ2-2 | TRBV5-4 | . | TGTGCCAGCAGCTTGGGACTAGCGGGAGGTACCGGGGAGCTGTTTTTT | CASSLGLAGGTGELFF
. | TRBJ1-1 | TRBV9 | . | TGTGCCAGCAGCGTAGAAGCCGGGGAATCTATGAACACTGAAGCTTTCTTT | CASSVEAGESMNTEAFF
. | TRBJ1-6 | TRBV9 | once | TGTGCCAGCAGCCCAAACAGGGCTTCAAGCTCCTATAATTCACCCCTCCACTTT | CASSPNRASSSYNSPLHF
TRBD1 | TRBJ1-6 | TRBV6-4 | . | TGTGCCAGCAGTGCAGCCGGGACAGGGTCACCCCTCCACTTT | CASSAAGTGSPLHF
. | TRBJ1-5 | TRBV7-2 | . | TGTGCCAGCAGCTTAGCTGCGGACAGTTATAGCAATCAGCCCCAGCATTTT | CASSLAADSYSNQPQHF
TRBD1 | TRBJ1-2 | TRBV7-2 | . | TGTGCCAGCAGCCTCGACAGGGCCGCTAGGGGCTACACCTTC | CASSLDRAARGYTF
. | TRBJ1-2 | TRBV7-9 | . | TGTGCCAGCAGCTTCTCGAACTATGGCTACACCTTC | CASSFSNYGYTF
TRBD1 | TRBJ2-1 | TRBV18 | . | TGTGCCAGCTCACCGCTGGACAGGCGTATTTCCTACAATGAGCAGTTCTTC | CASSPLDRRISYNEQFF
TRBD2 | TRBJ2-4 | TRBV5-6 | . | TGTGCCAGCAGCCCCCAAACTAGCGGGGCCAAAAACATTCAGTACTTC | CASSPQTSGAKNIQYF
TRBD1 | TRBJ2-7 | TRBV9 | . | TGTGCCAGCAGTGAGGGGGCAGGGGGCTACGAGCAGTACTTC | CASSEGAGGYEQYF
TRBD2 | TRBJ2-5 | TRBV5-5 | . | TGTGCCAGCAGCTTGGCGGGGGGAGGACTAGCGGGAGCGGAGACCCAGTACTTC | CASSLAGGGLAGAETQYF
. | TRBJ2-1 | TRBV25-1 | . | TGTGCCAGCAGTGACCCCACCCCGCTAGCAGAATACAATGAGCAGTTCTTC | CASSDPTPLAEYNEQFF
. | TRBJ2-1 | TRBV21-1 | . | TGTGCCAGCAGCAAATTGGCCAAATCCGGGACTAGCTCTCCCAATGAGCAGTTCTTC | CASSKLAKSGTSSPNEQFF
. | TRBJ2-5 | TRBV5-1 | . | TGCGCCAGCAGCTTGGTGCCAGGGTTTCGTGAGACCCAGTACTTC | CASSLVPGFRETQYF
TRBD1 | TRBJ2-7 | TRBV5-4 | . | TGTGCCAGCAGCCGAGGACAGGACCGGGCCTACGAGCAGTACTTC | CASSRGQDRAYEQYF
TRBD1 | TRBJ2-1 | TRBV27 | . | TGTGCCAGCAGACAGGGGGCGGAACACAATGAGCAGTTCTTC | CASRQGAEHNEQFF
. | TRBJ1-2 | TRBV7-3 | few | TGTGCCAACACCTCCTTCGGGTTGGATGGCTACACCTTC | CANTSFGLDGYTF
TRBD1 | TRBJ1-1 | TRBV4-1 | few | TGCGCCAGCAGCCAAAGCACAGGGGTCAACACTGAAGCTTTCTTT | CASSQSTGVNTEAFF
. | TRBJ1-2 | TRBV9 | . | TGTGCCAGCAGCGTAGAAGGAGAACTTTATGGCTACACCTTC | CASSVEGELYGYTF
TRBD2 | TRBJ2-7 | TRBV5-1 | . | TGCGCCAGCAGCTGGACCCTAGCGGGGCTATCCTACGAGCAGTACTTC | CASSWTLAGLSYEQYF
. | TRBJ2-2 | TRBV7-6 | . | TGTGCCAGCAGCCTCCTTTCAGGGGCGCAAAACCGGGGAGCTGTTTTT | CASSLLSGAQNRGAVF
TRBD2 | TRBJ2-1 | TRBV27 | . | TGTGCCAGCAGCTCGGGACTAGCGGGACGGGATGAGCAGTTCTTC | CASSSGLAGRDEQFF
. | TRBJ2-3 | TRBV29-1 | . | TGCAGCGTTGAAGATTTGGGGACTAGCACAGATACGCAGTATTTT | CSVEDLGTSTDTQYF
. | TRBJ2-1 | TRBV20-1 | . | TGCAGTGCTTACAACAGGGATGAGCAGTTCTTC | CSAYNRDEQFF
TRBD1 | TRBJ1-5 | TRBV6-1 | . | TGTGCCAGCAGTGTAAGACAGGGTTACAATCAGCCCCAGCATTTT | CASSVRQGYNQPQHF
. | TRBJ1-1 | TRBV6-1 | few | TGTGCCAGCAGCCAGGGTGCTGAAGCTTTCTTT | CASSQGAEAFF
. | TRBJ1-2 | TRBV18 | . | TGTGCCAGCTCACCACTCTCAGGGGACTATGGCTACACCTTC | CASSPLSGDYGYTF
TRBD2 | TRBJ2-3 | TRBV5-1 | . | TGCGCCAGCAGCCTACTCCTAGCGGGAGGCACAGATACGCAGTATTTT | CASSLLLAGGTDTQYF
. | TRBJ2-3 | TRBV10-1 | . | TGCGCCAGCAGTGCCGCGCCGTTCACAGATACGCAGTATTTT | CASSAAPFTDTQYF
TRBD1 | TRBJ2-1 | TRBV7-9 | . | TGTGCCAGCAGCTTATGGTCAGGGGGCGGCTATGAGCAGTTCTTC | CASSLWSGGGYEQFF
. | TRBJ2-3 | TRBV5-1 | . | TGCGCCAGCAGCTTGGTTGCGGGAACTAGCACAGATACGCAGTATTTT | CASSLVAGTSTDTQYF
. | TRBJ2-7 | TRBV5-1 | . | TGCGCCAGCAGCTTGGTCCTAGGTGGATCAGCTGAAGTCCTGTTC | CASSLVLGGSAEVLF
. | TRBJ1-1 | TRBV9 | few | TGTGCCAGCAGCGGGCGTGGAGCCACTGAAGCTTTCTTT | CASSGRGATEAFF
TRBD2 | TRBJ2-1 | TRBV4-1 | once | TGCGCCAGCAGCCTCCCCTGGGTAGCGGGAGTTTTGGGTGAGCAGTTCTTC | CASSLPWVAGVLGEQFF